One and the same sample provided the 14 T cell receptor beta chains below, sequenced in a study of CD4 T cells in relation to SARS-CoV-2 and coronaviruses. The data were produced by immunoSEQ multiplex PCR, yet TCRdb's version contains in-frame clones alone and is incomplete. Seen here are more than 25,000 clones, 60% to 85% observed once, and the top ten hold roughly 22%. Unexposed donor CD4+ T cells date from 2011-2018, before the COVID-19 pandemic. After less than 11 days of culture, CD4+ T cells were isolated. What these receptors recognize is not known. The specimen sequenced was CD4+ T cells from PBMCs, cultured in vitro. The receptors here all came from a human donor in good health.

V gene TRBV10-3 combines with J gene TRBJ1-1, with TRBD1 matching over 7 bases. Trimming took 6 bases from V and 7 from J; bases not matched to a gene: 2. The length of the CDR3 is 11 residues. Germline loops: CDR1 ENHRY, CDR2 SYGVKD. The CDR3 bases are TGTGCCATCAGGAGGGACAGTGAAGCTTTCTTT. Its protein product is CAIRRDSEAFF.

Here the CDR3 DNA reads TGTGCCAGCAGCTTCCGGACTAGCGGGGGCAATGAGCAGTTCTTC. Encoded protein: CASSFRTSGGNEQFF. The chain couples TRBV5-8 to TRBJ2-1; 13 bases are shared with TRBD2. CDR1 and CDR2 (germline): SGHTS, YDEGEE. Trimming at V came to 2 bases and at J to 6 bases, leaving 2 bases not matched to a gene. This CDR3 is built from 15 residues. The whole variable domain, remainder taken from reference TRBV5-8 and TRBJ2-1, is EAGVTQSPTHLIKTRGQQATLRCSPISGHTSVYWYQQALGLGLQFLLWYDEGEERNRGNFPPRFSGRQFPNYSSELNVNALELEDSALYLCASSFRTSGGNEQFFGPGTRLTVL.

Here the CDR3 reads CASSQDEWGFTADTQYF. The CDR3 DNA is TGTGCCAGCAGCCAAGACGAGTGGGGGTTTACCGCAGATACGCAGTATTTT. The genes are TRBV14 and TRBJ2-3; D may correspond to TRBD1 or TRBD2 (5 bases each). The CDR3 length is 17 residues. Germline V lookup: CDR1 SGHDN, CDR2 FVKESK. Trimming shortened V by 0 bases and J by 4 bases, and 17 bases separated the two germline ends.

The gene calls are TRBV2 and TRBJ1-1; no firm D call. This CDR3 spans 14 amino acids. CDR1 and CDR2 (germline): SNHLY, FYNNEI. V was pared by 2 bases and J by 5 bases, with 12 bases between. CDR3 in DNA: TGTGCCAGCAGTGAAAACGGGAAGGAGACTGAAGCTTTCTTT. Translated, it gives CASSENGKETEAFF.

This clone was picked up one time. This chain connects TRBV7-7 to TRBJ2-5; D is unresolved. The V end lost 5 bases, the J end lost 5 bases, and 15 bases lay between the germline ends. The germline V gene encodes CDR1 SSHAT and CDR2 FNYEAQ (reference sequence). The CDR3 extends over 14 amino acids. The CDR3 DNA is TGTGCCAGCAGCCAAAACGGACCCCGGGAGACCCAGTACTTC. Translation gives CASSQNGPRETQYF.

The gene calls are TRBV11-2 and TRBJ2-3, with TRBD2 matching 8 bases. CDR3 size: 16 residues. Germline V lookup: CDR1 SGHAT, CDR2 FQNNGV. V was pared by 4 bases and J by 11 bases, with 17 bases of the junction left unmatched. The CDR3 DNA sequence: TGTGCCAGCAGCTCCCTTAGCGGCCGACGTGCGGGGGGGCAGTATTTT. Translated, it gives CASSSLSGRRAGGQYF.

V and J are TRBV7-9 and TRBJ2-7, with TRBD1 matching over 9 bases. The CDR3 extends over 15 amino acids. V lost 4 bases, J lost 2 bases, and 6 bases stayed unmatched. The germline gives CDR1 SEHNR, CDR2 FQNEAQ (reference sequence). The CDR3 loop is CASSSGQGKAYEQYF. The CDR3 nucleotides are TGTGCCAGCAGCTCGGGACAGGGAAAGGCCTACGAGCAGTACTTC.

The chain has TRBV5-1 and TRBJ1-1; a possible D gene is TRBD1 (5 bases). Germline values: CDR1 SGHRS, CDR2 YFSETQ. The CDR3 contains 16 residues. V lost 0 bases and J 8 bases, leaving 20 bases between the germline ends. CDR3 nucleotides: TGCGCCAGCAGCTTGGCGTGGGACGCTGTTTATGAGGAAGCTTTCTTT. Protein product: CASSLAWDAVYEEAFF.

V gene TRBV7-2 combines with J gene TRBJ1-5; D is unresolved. The CDR3 totals 13 residues. Trimming cost V 1 base and J 6 bases, with 7 bases left between them. Germline V gene sequence: CDR1 SGHTA, CDR2 FQGNSA. CDR3 residues: CASSLGGGQPQHF. The DNA of the CDR3 is TGTGCCAGCAGCTTAGGTGGTGGTCAGCCCCAGCATTTT. The full variable domain, its missing parts supplied by reference TRBV7-2 and TRBJ1-5, is GAGVSQSPSNKVTEKGKDVELRCDPISGHTALYWYRQSLGQGLEFLIYFQGNSAPDKSGLPSDRFSAERTGGSVSTLTIQRTQQEDSAVYLCASSLGGGQPQHFGDGTRLSIL.

This chain connects TRBV3-1 (or the pseudogene TRBV3-2) to TRBJ2-2; the D gene is possibly TRBD1 (6 bases). The CDR3 runs to 14 residues. Germline V CDR1 and CDR2: LGHDT, YNNKEL (reference sequence). V was shortened by 1 base and J by 4 bases, with 7 bases between the two germline ends. CDR3 bases: TGTGCCAGCAGCCAAGTAGGGGGCACCGGGGAGCTGTTTTTT. This gives the protein CASSQVGGTGELFF.

The gene calls are TRBV10-3 and TRBJ2-7; TRBD2 aligns across 12 bases. The germline V gene has CDR1 ENHRY and CDR2 SYGVKD. This CDR3 region has 14 residues. Germline trimming cut 5 bases from V and 4 bases from J; bases unmatched to any gene: 3. CDR3 region: CAISSGLAGYEQYF. The CDR3 DNA is TGTGCCATCAGTTCCGGACTAGCGGGGTACGAGCAGTACTTC.

This clone was picked up a small number of times. The chain combines TRBV5-1 with TRBJ2-7, with D perhaps matching TRBD2 (6 bases). The germline V gene encodes CDR1 SGHRS and CDR2 YFSETQ. CDR3 length: 14 amino acids. Trimming took 3 bases from V and 0 from J, leaving 10 bases between them. In DNA, the CDR3 is TGCGCCAGCAGCTCGGGACTCGCCTCCTACGAGCAGTACTTC. Protein sequence: CASSSGLASYEQYF.

The V call is TRBV10-3, the J call TRBJ2-5; 8 bases are shared with TRBD2. This CDR3 is built from 14 residues. V lost 6 bases to trimming and J lost 1 base; unmatched junction nucleotides: 4. Germline-derived CDR1 and CDR2 are ENHRY and SYGVKD. The CDR3 loop reads CAIRDSGAQETQYF. DNA for the CDR3: TGTGCCATCAGGGATAGCGGGGCCCAAGAGACCCAGTACTTC.

V is TRBV3-1 (or the pseudogene TRBV3-2) and J is TRBJ2-7; D is tentatively TRBD1 or TRBD2 (5 bases each). The CDR3 contains 14 residues. V lost 3 bases to trimming and J lost 2 bases, with 11 bases between them. CDR1 and CDR2 (germline): LGHDT, YNNKEL (reference sequence). The CDR3 DNA reads as TGTGCCAGCAGCCAGGGGACGGTGGCCTACGAGCAGTACTTC. Its protein is CASSQGTVAYEQYF.